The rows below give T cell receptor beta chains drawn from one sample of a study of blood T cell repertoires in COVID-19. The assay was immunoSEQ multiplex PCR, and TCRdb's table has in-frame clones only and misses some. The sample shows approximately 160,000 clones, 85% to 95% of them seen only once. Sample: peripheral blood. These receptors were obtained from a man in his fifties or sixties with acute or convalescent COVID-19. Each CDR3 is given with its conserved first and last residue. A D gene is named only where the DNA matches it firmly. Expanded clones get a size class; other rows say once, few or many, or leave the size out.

TGTGCCAGCAGTGATCTTCGGTGTCAGCCCCAGCATTTT CASSDLRCQPQHF TRBV25-1 NA NA TRBJ1-5
TGTGCCAGCGGGTGGGGGGAGAACACTGAAGCTTTCTTT CASGWGENTEAFF TRBV27 NA NA TRBJ1-1
TGCAGCGTGGCGGGGCAGGGGGCGGCCACTGAAGCTTTCTTT CSVAGQGAATEAFF TRBV29-1 NA TRBD1 TRBJ1-1
TGTGCCAGCAGTTTTTCCGGGAGCTACGAGCAGTACTTC CASSFSGSYEQYF TRBV28 NA NA TRBJ2-7
TGTGCCAGCAGTTTAAGGGGCGCGTACTCAGAGACCCAGTACTTC CASSLRGAYSETQYF TRBV28 NA NA TRBJ2-5
TGTGCCAGCAGTTCGCCGTACCTCGGACAGGGATATTCACCCCTCCACTTT CASSSPYLGQGYSPLHF TRBV28 NA TRBD1 TRBJ1-6
TGTGCCAGCAGCTTAACAACAGATAATTCACCCCTCCACTTT CASSLTTDNSPLHF TRBV7-3 few NA TRBJ1-6
TGTGCCAGCAATCCGCAGGGGGGCACAGATACGCAGTATTTT CASNPQGGTDTQYF TRBV6-5 NA TRBD1 TRBJ2-3
TGCAGCGTTCCGGACTTCTCGAACACCGGGGAGCTGTTTTTT CSVPDFSNTGELFF TRBV29-1 NA NA TRBJ2-2
TGTGCCAGCAGCTTAGGCCGGGTTCAGAACACCGGGGAGCTGTTTTTT CASSLGRVQNTGELFF TRBV7-2 NA NA TRBJ2-2
TGTGCCAGCAGTCCAACCGGGACACAGAACACTGAAGCTTTCTTT CASSPTGTQNTEAFF TRBV6-2/TRBV6-3 NA NA TRBJ1-1
TGTGCCAGCAGCCGGGGGGACATGAACACTGAAGCTTTCTTT CASSRGDMNTEAFF TRBV28 NA NA TRBJ1-1
TGCGCCAGCAGCCCCCGGGACTACAATGAGCAGTTCTTC CASSPRDYNEQFF TRBV5-1 NA NA TRBJ2-1
TGTGCCAGCAGTTTAGTACAGTATCAGCCCCAGCATTTT CASSLVQYQPQHF TRBV27 once NA TRBJ1-5
TGTGCCAGCCACAGGGGTACCTACGAGCAGTACTTC CASHRGTYEQYF TRBV28 once TRBD1 TRBJ2-7
TGTGCCAGCAGCGTAGGAGTAGGGACAGGGATTCAGCCCCAGCATTTT CASSVGVGTGIQPQHF TRBV9 NA TRBD1 TRBJ1-5
TGCAGCGTTGAGGGTCCTAGCGGGAGCACAGATACGCAGTATTTT CSVEGPSGSTDTQYF TRBV29-1 NA TRBD2 TRBJ2-3
TGTGCCAGCAGCCCTACGGCGGGGGCCGGAGAGACCCAGTACTTC CASSPTAGAGETQYF TRBV7-3 NA NA TRBJ2-5
TGTGCCAGCAGCTCGGGGGACTCCCCTATGGGGGGCTACACCTTC CASSSGDSPMGGYTF TRBV27 NA NA TRBJ1-2
TGTGCCAGCAGCTTACTAGCGGGAGGCTCAGATACGCAGTATTTT CASSLLAGGSDTQYF TRBV28 once TRBD2 TRBJ2-3